This T cell receptor beta chain was captured in a study of shared clonotypes between healthy human individuals. Overall study findings and caveats: Large depth notwithstanding, sorted-subset sequencing proved incomplete by rarefaction.

The CDR3 totals 16 residues. V dropped 0 bases and J dropped 3; count of bases not matched to a gene: 8. From germline, CDR1 is ENHRY and CDR2 SYGVKD. Note on this clone: The antigen is not known.

Sequencing used immunoSEQ multiplex PCR; TCRdb keeps in-frame clones, though not all of them. The repertoire includes a few million clones, about 92% of them detected once, and 0.11% to 0.15% sits in the top ten. This TCR came from a man aged 18-30 years in good health. Sequenced sample: naive CD4+ T cells sorted from blood. The subset: CD45RA+ positively selected. The chain joins TRBV10-3 to TRBJ2-7; TRBD1 matches 7 bases. CDR3 sequence: CAISESLRGTVYEQYF. The CDR3 bases are TGTGCCATCAGTGAGTCCTTGAGAGGGACAGTCTACGAGCAGTACTTC.